This record looks at one TCR beta chain sequence and its context. These data come from a study of blood T cell repertoires in COVID-19. Some clones are missing from TCRdb's copy, which holds only in-frame ones; the method was immunoSEQ multiplex PCR. The data contain about 150,000 clones, around 85% of them singletons. The CDR3 runs 14 residues. V was pared by 4 bases and J by 9 bases, with 20 bases between. Looked up from germline, CDR1 is SGHKS and CDR2 is YYEKEE (reference sequence). Specimen: peripheral blood. The chain joins TRBV5-5 to TRBJ2-7; unclear D gene. This sequence was found in an elderly woman with COVID-19, enrolled during active disease. CDR3 sequence (DNA): TGTGCCAGCAGCCCCGGCATAGGCTTTCTAGGGCAGTACTTC. Amino acids: CASSPGIGFLGQYF.